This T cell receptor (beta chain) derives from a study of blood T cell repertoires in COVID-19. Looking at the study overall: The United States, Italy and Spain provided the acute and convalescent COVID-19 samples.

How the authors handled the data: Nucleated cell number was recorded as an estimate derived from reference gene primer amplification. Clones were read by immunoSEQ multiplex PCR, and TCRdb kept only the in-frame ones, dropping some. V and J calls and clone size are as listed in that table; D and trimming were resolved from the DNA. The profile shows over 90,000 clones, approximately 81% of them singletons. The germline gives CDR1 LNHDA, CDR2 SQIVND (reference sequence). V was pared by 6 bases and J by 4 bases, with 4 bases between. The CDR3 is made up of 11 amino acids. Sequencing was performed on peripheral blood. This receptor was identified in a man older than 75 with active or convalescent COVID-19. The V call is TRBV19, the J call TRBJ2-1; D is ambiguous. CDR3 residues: CASSQYNEQFF. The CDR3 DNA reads TGTGCCAGTAGCCAGTACAATGAGCAGTTCTTC. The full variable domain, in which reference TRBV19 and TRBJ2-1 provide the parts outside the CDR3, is DGGITQSPKYLFRKEGQNVTLSCEQNLNHDAMYWYRQDPGQGLRLIYYSQIVNDFQKGDIAEGYSVSREKKESFPLTVTSAQKNPTAFYLCASSQYNEQFFGPGTRLTVL.